This paragraph covers one TCR beta chain sequence. These data come from a study of blood T cell repertoires in COVID-19. Study as a whole: PBMCs, B-cell-depleted T cells, or T cells provided the cDNA or gDNA that made up the material.

Measured with immunoSEQ multiplex PCR; TCRdb has only the in-frame clones, and not every one. The sample lists some 180,000 clones, around 83% seen once, with under 15% in the top ten. Sequencing was done on a sample of peripheral blood. This clonotype was obtained from a human donor in a cohort sampled during active COVID-19.

Here the CDR3 DNA reads TGCGCCAGCAGCCAATTTCTGATGAAAAATAGAGATACGCAGTATTTT. Translating gives CASSQFLMKNRDTQYF. V usage is TRBV4-1 and J usage is TRBJ2-3; D ambiguous. CDR3 length: 16 amino acids. V was pared by 2 bases and J by 5 bases, with 17 bases between. Germline CDR1 reads MGHRA; CDR2 reads YSYEKL.